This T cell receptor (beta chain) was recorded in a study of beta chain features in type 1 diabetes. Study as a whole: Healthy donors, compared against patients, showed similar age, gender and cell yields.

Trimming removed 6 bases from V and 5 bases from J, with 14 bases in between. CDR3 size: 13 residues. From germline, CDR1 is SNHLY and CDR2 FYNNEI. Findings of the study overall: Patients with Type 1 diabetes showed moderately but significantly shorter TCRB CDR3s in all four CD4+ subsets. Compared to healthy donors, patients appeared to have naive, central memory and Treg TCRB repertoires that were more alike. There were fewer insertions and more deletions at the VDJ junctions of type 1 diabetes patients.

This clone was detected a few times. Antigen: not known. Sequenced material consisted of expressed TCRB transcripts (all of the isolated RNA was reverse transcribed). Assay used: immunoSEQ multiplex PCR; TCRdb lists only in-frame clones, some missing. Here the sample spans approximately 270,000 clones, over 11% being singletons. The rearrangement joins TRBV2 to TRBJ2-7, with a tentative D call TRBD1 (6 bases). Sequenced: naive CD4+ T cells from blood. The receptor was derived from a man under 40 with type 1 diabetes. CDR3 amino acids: CASSEWAGDEQYF. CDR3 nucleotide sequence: TGTGCCAGCAGCGAGTGGGCAGGGGACGAGCAGTACTTC.